Following are 26 T cell receptor beta chains from one sample sequenced in a study of tumor and adjacent non-tumor tissue in lung cancer. The template was RNA from unsorted bulk tissue. TCRbeta libraries were built with three rounds of nested PCR, modified from ARM-PCR. TCRdb redid the calling of the multiplex PCR reads with MiXCR, one entry per CDR3 protein. Among about 200,000 distinct CDR3 sequences listed, over 55% were seen once. Sequenced input: lung tumor tissue. These receptors were obtained from a man aged 55-75 years with non-small cell lung cancer.

The V call is TRBV4-2, the J call TRBJ1-5, with 7 bases aligning to TRBD1. CDR1 is LGHNA, CDR2 YNFKEQ, per germline. The CDR3 runs to 17 residues. After removal of 6 bases from V and 3 bases from J, the junction contained 14 bases not matched to a gene. The DNA of the CDR3 is TGTGCCAGCAGACAGGCGAGGGACAGTAATATCAATCAGCCCCAGCATTTT. It yields the protein CASRQARDSNINQPQHF.

In regard to this clonotype: A read error may be the cause here, since a much bigger clone is one base away. The genes are TRBV20-1 and TRBJ1-5, with D unclear. The CDR3 extends over 12 amino acids. CDR1 DFQATT and CDR2 SNEGSKA come from the germline V gene (reference sequence). V was pared by 8 bases and J by 0 bases, with 8 bases between. As DNA, the CDR3 is TGCAGTACCCTATTTAGCAATCAGCCCCAGCATTTT. Residues: CSTLFSNQPQHF.

Worth noting for this clonotype: A single base separates this from a much larger clone, so it may be a read error. The chain has TRBV29-1 and TRBJ2-2; tentatively, D is TRBD1 (5 bases). Trimming shortened V by 6 bases and J by 2 bases, and 13 bases separated the two germline ends. Germline CDR1 and CDR2: SQVTM and ANQGSEA. The CDR3 is made up of 14 amino acids. The CDR3 nucleotides read TGCAGCGTGCAGGGTGCGAGAAACACCGGGGAGCTGTTTTTT. Protein product: CSVQGARNTGELFF.

Worth noting for this clonotype: Possible read error: a much larger clone is one base away. The chain uses TRBV28 and TRBJ1-5; 9 nucleotides match TRBD1. The CDR3 totals 15 residues. The V gene end was trimmed by 3 bases and the J gene end by 5 bases; junction bases not matched to a gene: 5. CDR1 and CDR2 from the germline V gene are MDHEN and SYDVKM. The CDR3 loop is CASSFGGQGDQPQHF. The CDR3 region has the DNA TGTGCCAGCAGTTTTGGGGGACAGGGAGATCAGCCCCAGCATTTT.

Concerning this clonotype: The junction shows a germline mismatch at one end, possibly a read error. This chain links TRBV20-1 with TRBJ2-3, with D perhaps matching TRBD1 or TRBD2 (5 bases each). Germline V CDR1 and CDR2: DFQATT, SNEGSKA (reference sequence). CDR3 length: 14 residues. DNA for the CDR3: TGCAGTGCTAGAGATTTGAGAGGGGCAGATACGCATTATTTT. This encodes CSARDLRGADTHYF.

Details on this clonotype: This likely comes from a read error, as the CDR3 has no conserved phenylalanine or tryptophan at its end. The V call is TRBV28, the J call TRBJ1-5; D not certain. V was cut by 2 bases and J by 3 bases, with 5 bases left in between. The CDR3 runs to 13 residues. The germline gives CDR1 MDHEN, CDR2 SYDVKM. The CDR3, as DNA: TGTGCCAGCAGTTTAGGTATCAATCAGCCCCAGCATTAT. It codes for CASSLGINQPQHY.

V and J are TRBV20-1 and TRBJ1-1, with a weak D call TRBD1 (6 bases). The CDR3 extends over 11 amino acids. Per the germline V gene, CDR1 is DFQATT and CDR2 is SNEGSKA (reference sequence). The CDR3 spells CIMAGDTEAFF. CDR3 DNA: TGCATAATGGCAGGGGACACTGAAGCTTTCTTT.

Many counts were recorded for this clonotype. The chain carries TRBV5-4 and TRBJ2-3; perhaps D is TRBD1 or TRBD2 (5 bases each). Germline CDR1 SGHNT, CDR2 YYREEE (reference sequence). V was clipped by 4 bases and J by 0 bases, with 12 bases between them. The CDR3 has 15 amino acids. CDR3 protein: CASSPGRISTDTQYF. The CDR3 DNA sequence: TGTGCCAGCAGCCCGGGACGAATCAGCACAGATACGCAGTATTTT.

Concerning this clonotype itself: The junction shows a germline mismatch at one end, possibly a read error. The chain has TRBV20-1 and TRBJ2-3; TRBD1 aligns across 7 bases. The CDR3 covers 13 residues. CDR1 and CDR2 from the germline V gene are DFQATT and SNEGSKA (reference sequence). This CDR3 reads CSARATGTETQYF. The CDR3 DNA sequence: TGCAGTGCTAGAGCGACAGGGACAGAAACGCAGTATTTT.

The sample holds a few counts of this clonotype. Sequence at one end of the junction differs from germline and may be a read error. This chain uses TRBV11-2 with TRBJ1-2, with D maybe TRBD1 (5 bases). CDR3 length: 12 residues. Germline V lookup: CDR1 SGHAT, CDR2 FQNNGV. As DNA, the CDR3 is TGTACCAGCAGCTTATTGGGGCGGGGATACACCTTC. This sequence encodes CTSSLLGRGYTF.

The chain recombines TRBV20-1 with TRBJ1-5; the D is unclear. The length of the CDR3 is 13 residues. The V gene's germline CDR1 is DFQATT and CDR2 SNEGSKA (reference sequence). The DNA for the CDR3 is TGCAGAGCTTTTCTAAAGAGCAATCAGCCCCAGCATTTT. It codes for CRAFLKSNQPQHF.

Details on this clonotype: Sequence at one end of the junction differs from germline and may be a read error. The chain carries TRBV11-3 and TRBJ2-3; D gene uncertain. Germline CDR1 and CDR2: SGHNT and YENEEA. CDR3 length: 13 residues. CDR3 sequence reads: CDSSLEMRSEEYF. The DNA of the CDR3 is TGTGACAGCAGTTTAGAGATGAGAAGTGAGGAGTATTTT.

The rearrangement uses TRBV20-1 and TRBJ2-1; 16 nucleotides align to TRBD2. V trimming: 6 bases; J trimming: 9 bases; junction bases outside the gene matches: 17. The CDR3 has 18 residues. Germline V gives CDR1 DFQATT, CDR2 SNEGSKA (reference sequence). As DNA, the CDR3 is TGCAGTGCCTCCCGGGGACTAGCGGGGGGGCCCTTAGCTAGTGAGCAGTTCTTC. Protein sequence: CSASRGLAGGPLASEQFF.

On this clonotype itself: This may be a read error: a much more frequent sequence differs by one nucleotide. CDR3 DNA sequence: TGCGCCAGCAGCCAAGTGACTAGACAGGAAAACATTCACTACTTC. This codes for CASSQVTRQENIHYF. The rearrangement links TRBV4-1 to TRBJ2-4, with D tentatively TRBD1 or TRBD2 (6 bases each). This CDR3 is 15 amino acids long. CDR1 MGHRA and CDR2 YSYEKL come from the germline V gene.

Of note for this clonotype: A much larger clone lies a single base off, so this may be a read error. This chain links TRBV11-2 with TRBJ2-3; D is tentatively TRBD1 or TRBD2 (5 bases each). This CDR3 comprises 16 residues. CDR1 and CDR2 from the germline V gene are SGHAT and FQNNGV. The CDR3 DNA is TGTGCCAGCAGCCTTTTTCAGGGCTCTAGCACAGATATGCAGTATTTT. Protein sequence: CASSLFQGSSTDMQYF.

To note about this clonotype: A read error may produce the germline difference seen at one junction end. The chain carries TRBV6-5 and TRBJ1-4; possible D gene TRBD1, 5 bases. Germline lookup yields CDR1 MNHEY and CDR2 SVGAGI. The CDR3 runs to 17 residues. The CDR3 region is CAISYSGRHTDQGKLFF. The CDR3 nucleotides read TGTGCCATCAGTTACTCCGGGCGCCACACTGACCAGGGAAAACTGTTTTTT.

To note about this clonotype: One junction end disagrees with the germline gene, perhaps due to a read error. CDR3 residues: CDSSLDLGLAGQETQYF. The CDR3 nucleotides read TGTGACAGCAGCTTAGATCTAGGACTAGCAGGGCAAGAGACCCAGTACTTC. The chain couples TRBV11-2 to TRBJ2-5; 8 nucleotides align to TRBD2. The length of the CDR3 is 17 residues. Germline V gene data show CDR1 as SGHAT and CDR2 as FQNNGV.

The chain has TRBV5-4 and TRBJ2-5; 12 nucleotides match TRBD2. Germline V gives CDR1 SGHNT, CDR2 YYREEE (reference sequence). The ends lost 4 bases at V and 5 bases at J; junction bases unmatched: 6. CDR3 size: 15 residues. The CDR3 sequence is CASSKASGRAETQYF. The DNA of the CDR3 is TGTGCCAGCAGCAAAGCTAGCGGGAGGGCGGAGACCCAGTACTTC.

This clonotype was picked up many times. The chain employs TRBV11-2 and TRBJ2-1; 7 bases are shared with TRBD2. V was pared by 2 bases and J by 2 bases, with 3 bases of the junction left unmatched. CDR3 length: 15 residues. Germline V gene sequence: CDR1 SGHAT, CDR2 FQNNGV. CDR3 loop: CASSLSLAAYNEQFF. The CDR3 DNA follows: TGTGCCAGCAGCTTAAGTCTAGCGGCCTACAATGAGCAGTTCTTC.

This clonotype appeared many times. The gene calls are TRBV20-1 and TRBJ1-2, with no clear D. CDR3 length: 10 residues. The ends were cut back, 6 bases at V and 6 bases at J, with 8 bases in the middle. The germline gives CDR1 DFQATT, CDR2 SNEGSKA (reference sequence). CDR3 amino acids: CSAPRNGYTF. The CDR3, as DNA: TGCAGTGCACCCAGGAATGGCTACACCTTC.

Comment on this clonotype: Compared with germline, one end of the junction differs, possibly owing to a read error. This chain uses TRBV20-1 with TRBJ1-1, with D hard to call. Germline CDR1 DFQATT, CDR2 SNEGSKA (reference sequence). The CDR3 loop spans 13 amino acids. The DNA for the CDR3 is TGTAGTGCCTTAGAGATCATGAACACTGAAGCTTTCTTT. This codes for CSALEIMNTEAFF.

V is TRBV29-1 and J is TRBJ2-7; maybe TRBD2 (7 bases). Trimming stripped 4 bases from V and 0 bases from J, with 16 bases between. Germline V gives CDR1 SQVTM, CDR2 ANQGSEA. CDR3 length equals 15 residues. CDR3 sequence (DNA): TGCAGCGTTGGGGGGAGGGGGACACACTCCTACGAGCAGTACTTC. It codes for CSVGGRGTHSYEQYF.

The CDR3 reads CASSHLRSRGGLRGKNNEQFF. CDR3 nucleotide sequence: TGTGCCAGCAGCCATCTCCGATCACGCGGGGGTCTCCGGGGGAAGAACAATGAGCAGTTCTTC. The chain has TRBV4-2 and TRBJ2-1, with 7 bases matching TRBD2. Germline assignment: CDR1 LGHNA and CDR2 YNFKEQ. The CDR3 runs to 21 residues. Trimming took 3 bases from V and 5 from J; bases not matched to a gene: 25.

This clonotype has only a few counts. This sequence may be a read error, since a much larger clone differs from it by one base. The chain's CDR3 is CASSPLVAGMETQYF. The CDR3 nucleotides read TGTGCCAGCAGCCCACTGGTAGCGGGAATGGAGACCCAGTACTTC. This chain connects TRBV7-8 to TRBJ2-5; 8 positions match TRBD2. Looked up from germline, CDR1 is SGHVS and CDR2 is FQNEAQ. Trimming removed 5 bases from V and 5 bases from J; junction bases left unmatched: 10. CDR3 length: 15 amino acids.

Concerning this clonotype: One base away lies a much larger clone, so this may be a sequencing read error. The chain links TRBV29-1 to TRBJ1-1; D is uncertain. Trimming took off 5 bases at V and 5 bases at J, with 15 bases between the two ends. CDR1 is SQVTM and CDR2 is ANQGSEA in the germline V gene. This CDR3 is built from 13 residues. In DNA form, the CDR3 reads TGCAGCGTTTCTCCGGAGTGGGGAACTGAAGCTTTCTTT. Protein sequence: CSVSPEWGTEAFF.

The chain has TRBV20-1 and TRBJ1-1; D ambiguous. Germline-derived CDR1 and CDR2 are DFQATT and SNEGSKA (reference sequence). V was cut by 8 bases and J by 1 base, with 20 bases left in between. This CDR3 region has 15 residues. DNA for the CDR3: TGCAGTTCTCGAGATAATGGAATAAGGAACACTGAAGCTTTCTTT. Translation gives CSSRDNGIRNTEAFF.